This section outlines one T cell receptor (beta chain) sequence together with its context. The clone's antigen remains unknown. No quality values exist for individual bases; no much larger clone is one base distant. Libraries came from the immunoSEQ multiplex PCR assay. The multiplex PCR relied on a mix of 60 forward primers for TCR Vbeta segments and 13 reverse primers for TCR Jbeta segments. Amplification of the CDR3 region of rearranged TCR beta genes was performed with a multiplex PCR assay on genomic DNA. The amplified TCR beta libraries were sequenced on the Illumina HiSeq System as 87-base-pair reads. On the authors' methods: Across the 700 or so repertoires, a later analysis counted tens of millions of unique TCR beta chains, approximately 10 million of which were shared by at least two donors. To remove PCR and sequencing errors, raw reads were error-corrected and collapsed into unique sequences using a nearest-neighbor algorithm that merged closely related sequences. Alignment of CDR3 sequences to IMGT reference sequences was used to assign V, D and J gene segments. For a sequence to be retained, a match of at least six nucleotides to both a V gene segment and a J gene segment was required. A rearrangement counted as productive if the CDR3 had no stop codons and remained in frame with V and J, and every other rearrangement counted as non-productive. Following IMGT convention, CDR3 was defined as the stretch from the second conserved V-encoded cysteine to the conserved J-encoded phenylalanine. In an earlier analysis of some 550 of the donors, sequences lacking an unambiguous match to a single V gene segment were excluded. In an earlier analysis of 587 of the donors, a V segment was called functional when productive rearrangements were above 56.7%, and segregating when the standard deviation between donors exceeded 5%. A statistical classification framework was built for diagnosing cytomegalovirus status from the catalog of TCR beta chain sequences. In a later analysis, V and J genes were assigned by comparing TCR nucleotide sequences against IMGT/GENE-DB human TR gene sequences. The TCRdist pipeline was used in a later analysis to assign CDR3 sequences and most-parsimonious VDJ recombination scenarios. A later analysis defined each TCR beta chain by its CDR3 amino acid sequence plus V-gene family, and excluded reads lacking a unique V-gene family. In a later analysis, a few hundred highly shared, low-generation-probability nucleotide sequences were removed to address suspected cross-contamination and a sequencing artifact. In a later analysis, a clonal expansion index for each public chain was calculated from normalized within-repertoire ranks of inferred template counts. A later analysis computed generation probabilities with a VDJ recombination model fitted to out-of-frame rearrangements, and checked the results against IGoR. In a later analysis, TCR-TCR, TCR-HLA and TCR-CMV co-occurrence was scored with hypergeometric tests, and a repertoire-size bias correction was applied to TCR pairs. In a later analysis, false discovery rates were estimated by permuting HLA or CMV assignments 20 times. A later analysis grouped co-occurring TCRs with DBSCAN, adding TCRdist sequence similarity when clustering within HLA-allele-positive subsets. Repertoires with fewer than 30,000 or more than 120,000 public chains were left out of co-occurrence clustering, as were a handful of repertoires with anomalous nucleotide sharing. TCRdb stores this immuneACCESS table with in-frame sequences only. Part of the clones is absent; in the studies checked, under half of the shortfall reflects unresolved V genes, and no reason is known for the rest. V and J calls and clone size are as listed in that table; D and trimming were resolved from the DNA. This sample gives about 170,000 clones in total; around 80% of them show up just once. Clones ranked in the top ten supply around 4.4% of the sample.

This sample was taken from a study of cytomegalovirus exposure and HLA in healthy donors listed by TCRdb under 2017. As for the study more broadly: An earlier analysis of some 620 of the donors reported approximately 300 Gb of sequence data and some 110 million unique TCR beta sequences obtained from 150 million to 200 million T cells. Around 300 gigabases of sequencing data and 78 million or so unique TCR sequences were included in an early release covering about 700 HLA-typed donors. Of the roughly 400 genotyped donors, roughly 85% fell in the genetic ancestry cluster associated with self-reported Caucasian donors. The aim of the study was to test whether cataloging public T cell receptors could identify signatures of past pathogen exposure. The T cell repertoires of several hundred subjects were profiled by immunosequencing and related to cytomegalovirus serostatus. Besides the first cohort of more than 650 subjects, a separate validation cohort made up of some 110 different subjects was used. High-throughput TCR immunosequencing, statistical association of individual TCRs with disease status, and machine learning were combined to predict cytomegalovirus infection status. To study patterns of TCR occurrence, a later analysis re-analyzed previously published TCR beta repertoires from around 670 donors and added high-resolution HLA genotyping. Rather than drawing on any new phenotypic data, the later analysis identified candidate immune exposures from TCR beta sequences and the way those sequences occurred across donors. An earlier analysis of 587 of the donors used high-throughput TCR beta sequencing to judge whether each TCR beta V gene segment behaved as functional or pseudogenic. Alongside the repertoire data, information on donor age, sex, ethnicity and CMV serostatus was compiled. A later genetic analysis took genome-wide SNP genotypes for 398 of the 666 donors and used that subset as a discovery cohort. Every discovery cohort repertoire had been produced on one sequencing platform. HLA typing covered class I and class II loci at four-digit resolution. The number of typed donors differed by locus: roughly 620-630 for A, B, C, DRB1 and DQB1; 500 to 550 for DQA1; fewer than 610 for DPA1; and roughly 490 for DPB1. Roughly five DR-DQ haplotypes were handled as single units for association and clustering, since linkage in the cohort was strong. Among almost 400 genotyped donors of the cohort, an average of about 240,000 unique TCR beta nucleotide sequences were sequenced per donor, 15% to 20% of them non-productive.

Overall study outcomes, separate from this receptor: Several of the top co-occurrence clusters appeared to be linked to parvovirus B19, influenza, CMV and Epstein-Barr virus, according to a later analysis. Specific HLA alleles were associated with some 15,000 TCR beta sequences at a false discovery rate of 0.05 in a later analysis. Compared with equally common non-associated chains, HLA-associated TCR beta chains in a later analysis were more clonally expanded and had lower generation probabilities. Linkage disequilibrium might explain the correlated functional status among segregating V segments, but an unknown experimental factor could not be excluded. A cluster of highly shared sequence variants was judged likely to represent a technical artifact of the sequencing pipeline. CMV serostatus was the only immune exposure information available for the cohort. Roughly uniform sequencing depth across donors was assumed in presence/absence analyses, although this assumption may not hold. An association between a missense DCLRE1C variant and V-gene and J-gene trimming of TCR beta chains was found in a later genetic analysis and replicated in an independent cohort. Some IMGT-functional V segments, including TRBV6-2 and TRBV6-3, could not be distinguished by the 87-base-pair reads and were therefore excluded. In a later analysis, most CMV-associated TCR beta chains were found to appear HLA-restricted, with HLA associations seemingly driven largely by CMV exposure. The cohort was sequenced for TCR beta chains only, and without alpha or paired-chain data the features that could be detected were limited. The authors suggested that the approach could potentially be extended to other disease states and immunological phenotypes. Across donors, most TCR sequences were observed very rarely, whereas some public TCRs were present in many individuals. The study gave a list of 150 to 200 TCR beta chains associated with cytomegalovirus. When HLA alleles, especially DR and DQ, strongly co-occurred, attributing TCR associations to individual alleles was difficult. A few of the identified cytomegalovirus-associated TCR beta chains were confirmed in vitro to be specific for cytomegalovirus antigens. In both the original and validation cohorts, the classifier was reported to diagnose cytomegalovirus status with high specificity and sensitivity. Broadly in line with IMGT annotations, most TCR beta V segments showed up in productive rearrangements about 87% or about 30% of the time in an earlier analysis of 450 to 600 of the donors. Because counts were too low, approximately 15 rarely observed V segments, including chromosome 9 orphons, were excluded from the earlier analysis of some 590 of the donors. A further reported finding was that TCR beta sequences accurately predicted the HLA-A and HLA-B alleles for most subjects in the first cohort. In a later analysis, the rate of TCR association differed among HLA loci, with DRB1 alleles having the most associated TCRs and HLA-C alleles having the fewest. Because some donors lacked HLA typing at each locus, the association tests relied only on the typed subset. A later genetic analysis reported fewer N-insertions in productive TCRs among donors in an Asian-associated ancestry cluster than the roughly 640-donor mean.

In total, more than 500 healthy bone marrow donors made up the cohort. At the time of sampling, every cohort member was nominally healthy, though immune exposures that went unrecorded were likely present. The donor tested CMV seropositive, placing the donor among the 289 seropositive members of the cohort. Each donor provided a peripheral blood sample, and peripheral blood mononuclear cells were used for TCR beta sequencing. Genomic DNA was extracted from the blood cell samples with the Qiagen DNeasy Blood Extraction Kit. V lost 5 bases and J lost 4 bases; the stretch between them is 13 bases long. CDR1 and CDR2 are read off the germline V gene as SGHTA and FQGNSA. From the cysteine up to the phenylalanine, the CDR3 has a length of 14 residues. The only DNA kept is the CDR3, 42 bases in frame from the first base.

The sample comprised PBMCs. The source is a woman between 50 and 59 years old in good health and CMV-seropositive. Here the chain combines TRBV7-2 and TRBJ2-3; no confident D gene assignment can be made. The CDR3 loop reads CASSPVAAADTQYF. The nucleotide sequence reads as follows: TGTGCCAGCAGCCCCGTCGCGGCCGCAGATACGCAGTATTTT.